This is a list of T cell receptor beta chains from one sample in a study of CD8 T cells in Susac syndrome. TCRdb called the immunoSEQ multiplex PCR reads again in MiXCR, with one record for every CDR3 protein. The sample shows 210,000 or so distinct CDR3 sequences, about 94% of them seen only once. Material for sequencing was CD8+ T cells from PBMCs. The receptors derive from a human donor with multiple sclerosis. The CDR3 runs from the conserved cysteine through the conserved F or W. D genes are given only for firm matches. Expanded clones are given a class, and other clones once, few, many or no size at all.

length,D,V,size,J,DNA,CDR3
21,TRBD1,TRBV4-3,.,TRBJ1-4,TGCGCCAGCAGCCAAGCCAGACAGGGGGCGATCCTCGGGGTCCTTAATGAAAAACTGTTTTTT,CASSQARQGAILGVLNEKLFF
14,.,TRBV6-5,once,TRBJ2-1,TGTGCCAGCAGAGTTACCGCGCCACACAATGAGCAGTTCTTC,CASRVTAPHNEQFF
13,.,TRBV29-1,.,TRBJ1-4,TGCAGCGTCGGCCGGACAGATAATGAAAAACTGTTTTTT,CSVGRTDNEKLFF
15,.,TRBV24-1,.,TRBJ2-1,TGTGCCACCAGCGGCGGGGCCAGCTCCTACAATGAGCAGTTCTTC,CATSGGASSYNEQFF
16,.,TRBV5-4,.,TRBJ2-3,TGTGCCAGCAGCTTGGACTGGGGGCAGAAAACAGATACGCAGTATTTT,CASSLDWGQKTDTQYF
16,.,TRBV6-9,.,TRBJ1-2,TGTGCCAGCAGTTATGGACGGACAGACGCCAACTATGGCTACACCTTC,CASSYGRTDANYGYTF
16,TRBD1,TRBV7-8,.,TRBJ1-4,TGTGCCAGCAGCCCCCGGTCGGGACAGGGGAATGAAAAACTGTTTTTT,CASSPRSGQGNEKLFF
15,TRBD2,TRBV7-9,.,TRBJ2-2,TGTGCCAGCAGCTTAGCGAGCGGGAGCCGCGGGGAGCTGTTTTTT,CASSLASGSRGELFF
14,TRBD1,TRBV19,.,TRBJ1-1,TGTGCCAGTAGTAAGACAGGGGCGTACACTGAAGCTTTCTTT,CASSKTGAYTEAFF
15,TRBD1,TRBV2,.,TRBJ2-1,TGTGCCAGCAGTGTCGGACAGGGTGGCCCTAATGAGCAGTTCTTC,CASSVGQGGPNEQFF
13,.,TRBV6-4,few,TRBJ1-1,TGTGCCAGCAGTAAGGACAGTCGCACTGAAGCTTTCTTT,CASSKDSRTEAFF
13,.,TRBV29-1,once,TRBJ1-2,TGCAGCGCCCGGTTGTTTGGGGACTATGGCTACACCTTC,CSARLFGDYGYTF
14,.,TRBV7-2,.,TRBJ1-3,TGTGCCAGCAGCTTTAGCATCTCTGGAAACACCATATATTTT,CASSFSISGNTIYF
17,.,TRBV5-4,.,TRBJ1-2,TGTGCCAGCAGCTTTATGACACCCCCGGGGGGCAACTATGGCTACACCTTC,CASSFMTPPGGNYGYTF
14,.,TRBV9,.,TRBJ2-7,TGTGCCAGCAGCGCGGGGGCGTCCCTACTCGAGCAGTACTTC,CASSAGASLLEQYF
15,TRBD1,TRBV27,few,TRBJ2-7,TGTGCCAGCATGGGGCTCCGGGACAGGTCCTACGAGCAGTACTTC,CASMGLRDRSYEQYF
15,.,TRBV20-1,.,TRBJ2-3,TGCAGTGCTAGAGATCTGGACGGGGACACAGATACGCAGTATTTT,CSARDLDGDTDTQYF
16,.,TRBV7-9,.,TRBJ2-7,TGTGCCAGCAGCTTGGGCCGATATCCTAGCTCCTACGAGCAGTACTTC,CASSLGRYPSSYEQYF
15,.,TRBV11-3,.,TRBJ1-2,TGTGCCAGCAGCCTCACGGGGGATTTGGTCTATGGCTACACCTTC,CASSLTGDLVYGYTF
13,TRBD1,TRBV19,.,TRBJ1-2,TGTGCCAGTTCACGGGACAGCCTTTGGGGCTACACCTTC,CASSRDSLWGYTF
14,.,TRBV5-6,.,TRBJ1-1,TGTGCCAGCAGCTTGTCGGGGGGCACCACTGAAGCTTTCTTT,CASSLSGGTTEAFF
14,.,TRBV7-9,.,TRBJ2-7,TGTGCCAGCAGCCCTCACGGGACGCCCTACGAGCAGTACTTC,CASSPHGTPYEQYF